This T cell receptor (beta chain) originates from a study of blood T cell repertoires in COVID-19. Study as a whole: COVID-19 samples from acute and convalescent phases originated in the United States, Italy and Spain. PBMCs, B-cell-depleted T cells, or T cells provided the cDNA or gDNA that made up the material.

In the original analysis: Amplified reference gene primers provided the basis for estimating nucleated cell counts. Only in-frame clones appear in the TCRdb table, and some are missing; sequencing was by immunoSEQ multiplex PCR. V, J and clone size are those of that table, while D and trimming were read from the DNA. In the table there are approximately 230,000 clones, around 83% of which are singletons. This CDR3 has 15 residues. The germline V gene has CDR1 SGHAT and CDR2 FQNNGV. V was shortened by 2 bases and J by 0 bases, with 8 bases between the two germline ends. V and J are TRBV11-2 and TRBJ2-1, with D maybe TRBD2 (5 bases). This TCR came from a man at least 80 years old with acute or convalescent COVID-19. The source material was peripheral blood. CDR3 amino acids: CASSLFGGSYNEQFF. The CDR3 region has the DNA TGTGCCAGCAGCTTATTCGGAGGCTCCTACAATGAGCAGTTCTTC.